These 2 T cell receptor beta chains were all obtained from the same sample, sequenced in a study of T cell responses to AZD1222 COVID-19 vaccine. Profiled with immunoSEQ multiplex PCR; TCRdb holds only in-frame clones, not every one. The sample has 55,000 to 75,000 clones; about 85% are singletons. Material: peripheral blood, obtained on day 0 of AZD1222 vaccination. The receptors here all came from an adult in good health.

V is TRBV11-3 and J is TRBJ2-2; 12 bases map to TRBD2. This CDR3 spans 16 amino acids. CDR1 and CDR2 (germline): SGHNT, YENEEA. Trimming at V came to 1 base and at J to 6 bases, leaving 3 bases not matched to a gene. As DNA, the CDR3 is TGTGCCAGCAGCTTAGCGACTAGCGGGAGTGCCGGGGAGCTGTTTTTT. It yields the protein CASSLATSGSAGELFF.

The CDR3 loop is CASSFQNTGANYGYTF. DNA for the CDR3: TGTGCCAGCAGCTTCCAGAACACTGGAGCTAACTATGGCTACACCTTC. V gene TRBV7-2 combines with J gene TRBJ1-2; D gene uncertain. V was trimmed by 3 bases and J by 0 bases, leaving 14 bases between them. CDR1 and CDR2 (germline): SGHTA, FQGNSA. The CDR3 extends over 16 amino acids.